This entry lists 17 T cell receptor beta chains sequenced from one sample in a study of cytomegalovirus exposure and HLA in healthy donors. The PCR ran on 60 Vbeta and 13 Jbeta primers. Produced via immunoSEQ multiplex PCR; TCRdb's table is partial and in-frame only. The sample consists of 150,000 to 200,000 clones, approximately 76% of them appearing once. The sample comprised PBMCs. Receptors originate from a man aged 55-75 years in good health and CMV-seronegative.

Written as DNA, the CDR3 is TGTGCCAGCAGCTTAGGTACCGACGGGAATGAGCAGTTCTTC. The encoded protein is CASSLGTDGNEQFF. V gene TRBV7-2 combines with J gene TRBJ2-1, with D unclear. Germline V gene sequence: CDR1 SGHTA, CDR2 FQGNSA. There are 14 residues in the CDR3. Trimming removed 1 base at V and 7 bases at J, with 11 bases between.

Comment on this clone: At one boundary the junction diverges from the germline segment, which might be a read error. This sequence joins TRBV11-2 and TRBJ2-3, with D unresolved. Looked up from germline, CDR1 is SGHAT and CDR2 is FQNNGV. The CDR3 has 15 residues. The CDR3 nucleotides are TGTGCCAGCAGCTTACAGGCAAACCCCACATATACGCAGTATTTT. Its translation is CASSLQANPTYTQYF. Together with reference TRBV11-2 and TRBJ2-3, the CDR3 gives the full variable domain: EAGVAQSPRYKIIEKRQSVAFWCNPISGHATLYWYQQILGQGPKLLIQFQNNGVVDDSQLPKDRFSAERLKGVDSTLKIQPAKLEDSAVYLCASSLQANPTYTQYFGPGTRLTVL.

This clone has only a few counts. The genes are TRBV11-2 and TRBJ2-5; tentative D call: TRBD2 (6 bases). The CDR3 runs to 12 residues. The V end lost 3 bases, the J end lost 11 bases, and 13 bases lay between the germline ends. Per the germline V gene, CDR1 is SGHAT and CDR2 is FQNNGV. The CDR3 DNA sequence: TGTGCCAGCAGCTTCAGCGGAGGGGAGCAGTACTTC. Translating gives CASSFSGGEQYF.

V and J are TRBV30 and TRBJ1-1; 11 positions match TRBD1. CDR3 length equals 13 residues. With 2 bases clipped from V and 6 bases from J, the junction kept 2 bases outside the gene matches. Germline V CDR1 and CDR2: GTSNPN, SVGIG (reference sequence). The CDR3 region has the DNA TGTGCCTGGAGTCCGGGACAGGGGGCTGAAGCTTTCTTT. Translating it yields CAWSPGQGAEAFF.

The rearrangement joins TRBV29-1 to TRBJ2-7, with 10 bases that match TRBD2. Looked up from germline, CDR1 is SQVTM and CDR2 is ANQGSEA. Trimming took 1 base from V and 6 from J; bases not matched to a gene: 9. This CDR3 spans 15 amino acids. The CDR3 loop reads CSVEVGLAGVSEQYF. As DNA, the CDR3 is TGCAGCGTTGAAGTTGGGCTAGCGGGAGTATCCGAGCAGTACTTC.

This clone was seen a single time. This chain connects TRBV27 to TRBJ2-2; D possibly corresponds to TRBD1 (5 bases). There are 14 residues in the CDR3. Trimming left V 4 bases short and J 3 bases short, with 9 bases between. From germline, CDR1 is MNHEY and CDR2 SMNVEV (reference sequence). The CDR3 DNA sequence: TGTGCCAGCAGTTCAGGGTCCGACACCGGGGAGCTGTTTTTT. Translated, it gives CASSSGSDTGELFF.

The V gene is TRBV7-7, the J gene TRBJ2-5; D gene uncertain. The CDR3 is made up of 18 amino acids. Trimming took 3 bases from V and 2 from J, leaving 22 bases between them. Germline-derived CDR1 and CDR2 are SSHAT and FNYEAQ (reference sequence). CDR3 amino acids: CASSFGVPTVFGQETQYF. CDR3 DNA sequence: TGTGCCAGCAGCTTCGGTGTTCCCACAGTCTTTGGGCAAGAGACCCAGTACTTC.

J is TRBJ1-5 and V is TRBV6-1, with D uncertain. Trimming removed 6 bases at V and 6 bases at J, with 18 bases between. The CDR3 runs to 15 residues. Germline CDR1 and CDR2: MNHNS and SASEGT. Written as DNA, the CDR3 is TGTGCCAGCAGCGGACTTACTAGGGTGAGTCAGCCCCAGCATTTT. Translation gives CASSGLTRVSQPQHF.

This sequence joins TRBV10-3 and TRBJ2-7; 8 bases fit TRBD1. Losses at the gene ends were 9 bases for V and 6 bases for J; bases not matched to a gene: 10. The CDR3 runs 13 residues. The germline CDR1 and CDR2 sequences are ENHRY and SYGVKD. The chain's CDR3 is CAITGTGGSEQYF. CDR3 nucleotide sequence: TGTGCCATTACCGGGACAGGCGGATCCGAGCAGTACTTC.

The chain carries TRBV4-3 and TRBJ2-7; 7 bases are a match to TRBD2. With 0 bases clipped from V and 0 bases from J, the junction kept 8 bases outside the gene matches. Germline V lookup: CDR1 LGHNA, CDR2 YSLEER. There are 17 residues in the CDR3. CDR3 nucleotide sequence: TGCGCCAGCAGCCAAGATCTAACTAGCGCGAGCTCCTACGAGCAGTACTTC. It encodes CASSQDLTSASSYEQYF.

This rearrangement joins TRBV28 to TRBJ2-4; 7 bases match TRBD1. The trim removed 1 base at V and 6 bases at J, leaving 6 bases unmatched. The germline gives CDR1 MDHEN, CDR2 SYDVKM. The CDR3 is made up of 15 amino acids. CDR3 sequence reads: CASSLLGGAGNIQYF. The CDR3, as DNA: TGTGCCAGCAGTTTATTAGGGGGCGCGGGAAACATTCAGTACTTC.

The CDR3 loop reads CASRGLAGTGANVLTF. The DNA of the CDR3 is TGCGCCAGCAGGGGACTAGCGGGAACTGGGGCCAACGTCCTGACTTTC. The V gene is TRBV5-1, the J gene TRBJ2-6; TRBD2 matches at 13 bases. This CDR3 spans 16 amino acids. V trimming: 5 bases; J trimming: 2 bases; junction bases outside the gene matches: 1. In germline, CDR1 is SGHRS, CDR2 YFSETQ.

The table lists this clone with a few counts. The chain couples TRBV7-2 to TRBJ2-5; TRBD1 matches 8 bases. In germline, CDR1 is SGHTA, CDR2 FQGNSA. The CDR3 is 16 amino acids. The J segment lost 0 bases and the V segment lost 5 bases, leaving 8 bases of the junction unmatched. CDR3 loop: CASSQNTGGYQETQYF. Here the CDR3 DNA reads TGTGCCAGCAGCCAGAACACAGGGGGGTACCAAGAGACCCAGTACTTC.

This chain connects TRBV29-1 to TRBJ1-4, with a possible D match to TRBD1 (5 bases). V lost 3 bases and J 8 bases, leaving 16 bases between the germline ends. Germline V gives CDR1 SQVTM, CDR2 ANQGSEA. CDR3 length equals 14 residues. The CDR3 DNA reads TGCAGCGTTGATACGGGGGGAATGGGCGAAAAACTGTTTTTT. It translates to CSVDTGGMGEKLFF.

The CDR3 DNA reads as TGCGCCAGCAGCCAAACACCGGGACAGCAAACCGGGGAGCTGTTTTTT. Residues: CASSQTPGQQTGELFF. This rearrangement joins TRBV4-1 to TRBJ2-2; 7 bases line up with TRBD1. The V and J ends lost 2 bases and 5 bases, in that order; junction bases with no gene match: 8. CDR1 and CDR2 from the germline V gene are MGHRA and YSYEKL. The length of the CDR3 is 16 residues.

The J gene is TRBJ2-6, the V gene TRBV27; D is unresolved. Germline loops: CDR1 MNHEY, CDR2 SMNVEV (reference sequence). With 5 bases removed from V and 0 bases from J, the gap between germline ends came to 8 bases. The CDR3 runs to 15 residues. The chain's CDR3 is CASSAAGSGANVLTF. As DNA, the CDR3 is TGTGCCAGCAGTGCCGCCGGCTCTGGGGCCAACGTCCTGACTTTC.

This clone was observed a handful of times. The rearrangement joins TRBV9 to TRBJ1-5; D ambiguous. V was trimmed by 1 base and J by 6 bases, leaving 14 bases between them. This CDR3 contains 15 residues. The germline gives CDR1 SGDLS, CDR2 YYNGEE. In nucleotides, the CDR3 is TGTGCCAGCAGCGTATCCCCCCAACTCGGTCAGCCCCAGCATTTT. Protein sequence: CASSVSPQLGQPQHF.